This entry lists 3 T cell receptor beta chains sequenced from one sample in a study of cytomegalovirus exposure and HLA in healthy donors. The method was immunoSEQ multiplex PCR; TCRdb's version includes in-frame clones alone and lacks a portion of them. The table has around 160,000 clones, 91% seen once. Sequenced: PBMCs. All receptors derive from a woman aged 18-29 years in good health and CMV-seropositive.

V gene TRBV4-3 combines with J gene TRBJ2-7, with 8 bases fitting TRBD1. This CDR3 has 16 amino acids. CDR1 is LGHNA and CDR2 is YSLEER in the germline V gene. V was pared by 0 bases and J by 5 bases, with 9 bases of the junction left unmatched. For the CDR3, the DNA is TGCGCCAGCAGCCAAGATTGGCAGGGGGCCATCGACGAGCAGTACTTC. This gives the protein CASSQDWQGAIDEQYF.

This chain links TRBV13 with TRBJ2-1, with 9 bases lining up with TRBD2. V was pared by 5 bases and J by 4 bases, with 21 bases of the junction left unmatched. This CDR3 comprises 20 residues. The germline gives CDR1 PRHDT, CDR2 FYEKMQ (reference sequence). DNA for the CDR3: TGTGCCAGCAGCCCTAGGGGCCCCCTCCGGGGAGCGGGGGGTTACAATGAGCAGTTCTTC. Translated, it gives CASSPRGPLRGAGGYNEQFF.

The chain links TRBV4-1 to TRBJ2-7; 8 bases fit TRBD1. The CDR3 sequence is 16 residues long. CDR1 and CDR2 (germline): MGHRA, YSYEKL. Trimming took 1 base from V and 7 from J; bases not matched to a gene: 12. The CDR3 region is CASSQAGQGPLGEQYF. For the CDR3, the DNA is TGCGCCAGCAGCCAAGCCGGACAGGGCCCCCTCGGTGAGCAGTACTTC.